This TCR beta chain was identified in a study of T-cell memory formation after mild COVID-19. Study details: TCR clusters were largely donor specific.

This clonotype came up a few times. Its antigen is not identified. Study-level points and caveats: Second-wave clones with a day 37 peak had unconfirmed SARS-CoV-2 specificity.

This CDR3 region has 15 residues. Per germline, CDR1 SGDLS and CDR2 YYNGEE. V lost 4 bases to trimming and J lost 6 bases; unmatched junction nucleotides: 6. TCRdb ran MiXCR on the 5' RACE reads and lists one entry per CDR3 protein. The data contain 250,000 to 400,000 distinct CDR3 sequences, about 13% of them seen just once; the ten biggest clones take up around 20%. The J gene is TRBJ2-1, the V gene TRBV9; 11 bases align to TRBD2. The sample was PBMCs or a T cell subset sorted from them (not recorded which). The sequence derives from a man between 18 and 35 years old who had mild COVID-19 (a few samples of this study predate the infection). Cell type and time point are not known. CDR3 region: CASSPRGTSGNEQFF. CDR3 in DNA: TGTGCCAGCAGCCCCCGAGGGACTAGCGGCAATGAGCAGTTCTTC.